This T cell receptor beta chain was captured in a study of beta chain features in type 1 diabetes listed by TCRdb under 2018. About the investigation overall: Patients and healthy donors did not differ in mean age, gender distribution, total cell number or subset yield. A total of around 110,000,000 sorted cells were examined across all samples, and RNA yield correlated strongly with the number of cells per subset. The study compared TCRB repertoires of sorted circulating CD4+ T cell subsets between recently diagnosed type 1 diabetes patients and matched healthy donors. Regulatory and stem cell-like memory subsets were isolated from only 8 patients and roughly 8 healthy donors, whereas naive and central memory subsets came from all 30 or so donors.

From each donor, a single peripheral blood sample of around 0.12 L on average was drawn into heparinised tubes. Using a panel that included CD45RO, CCR7, CD25, CD127, CD95 and CD27, naive, central memory, regulatory and stem cell-like memory CD4+ T cells were sorted on a BD FACSAria II. Purity was above 95% for every sorted population. Right away, PBMCs were isolated by Lymphoprep density gradient centrifugation and were stained directly, with no culture step. Samples were stained and sorted in pairs, with one healthy donor and one patient per experiment, so that batch effects were minimized. Notes on this clone: No cognate antigen has been identified for it. The record has no base qualities; no much larger clone is one base away.

Results the study describes overall, beyond this receptor: Type 1 diabetes patients showed a moderate but significant shortening of TCRB CDR3 length in all four CD4+ subsets. PCR might favor shorter templates, but patient and control samples were amplified and corrected together, so any skew would affect both groups equally. Because cDNA was sequenced instead of genomic DNA, highly expressing activated cells could be over-represented, though the groups showed no difference in activation or CD3 levels. At VDJ recombination sites, patients with type 1 diabetes made fewer insertions and deleted more nucleotides, a pattern implying thymic rearrangement abnormalities. Only small numbers of individuals were included in the HLA sub-analyses, which left unresolved whether HLA type had any influence on TCRB rearrangement. Naive, central memory and regulatory TCRB repertoires appeared to be more alike among patients than among healthy donors.

V is pared back by 5 bases and J by 1 base, with 12 bases lying between the germline termini. The germline V gene encodes CDR1 SGHTA and CDR2 FQGTGA. Spanning cysteine to phenylalanine, the CDR3 consists of 15 amino acids. The DNA shown is the 45-base CDR3, in frame from base 1. All of the isolated RNA was reverse transcribed with the High Capacity cDNA Reverse Transcription Kit, so expressed TCRB transcripts were sequenced. Deep immunoSEQ sequencing was applied to naive, central memory and regulatory T cell samples, giving an average of approximately 4 million total reads per sample. Sorted cells were lysed in RLT buffer, and RNA was extracted using DNase-treated RNeasy Micro or Mini kits according to cell number. Each cell subset was processed on its own to prevent cross-contamination, while patient and healthy donor samples were processed together. The immunoSEQ multiplex PCR was used to amplify TCRB sequences from cDNA, yielding 87-bp fragments that span the CDR3 region. Amplicons were sequenced on the Illumina HiSeq platform. The study's own analysis went as follows. Synthetic template baselines were used to correct PCR bias computationally, reads within Hamming distance 2 were collapsed, and singletons that could not be merged were discarded. Reads were aligned against IMGT so that V, D and J genes, CDR3 length and insertions or deletions at six rearrangement sites could be assigned. Within each subset, clonotype counts were normalized to sorted cell number, and only after that were true diversity and Gini coefficients computed with the tcR R package. Repertoire sharing was quantified using the overlap coefficient calculated on TCRB nucleotide sequences. As a proxy for the pre-selection repertoire, out-of-frame TCRB sequences from naive cells were analyzed. TCRdb retrieved this table from immuneACCESS and kept in-frame rearrangements only. Not all clones are present; in checked studies, unresolved V genes account for under half, and no reason is known for the remainder. V and J calls plus clone size are reproduced from that table; the DNA served to infer D and trimming. Within this sample are fewer than 900,000 clones, with around a sixth of them counted one time only. The ten largest account for about 0.02% of the sample.

The chain uses TRBV7-3 and TRBJ1-3; a weak D assignment points to TRBD1 (5 bases agree). This TCR came from a woman between 18 and 29 years old in good health. The sample consisted of naive CD4+ T cells from blood. Sample cell subset or site, as interpreted from the label and publication: true naive CD4+ T cells. The CDR3 region: CASSPRAGSGNTIYF. The DNA sequence is as follows: TGTGCCAGCAGCCCCCGGGCAGGGTCTGGAAACACCATATATTTT.